One T cell receptor beta chain is described in this entry. It has no known antigen specificity. The input lacks base qualities; no much larger clone sits a single base away. The data are from a study of CD8 T cells in Susac syndrome (dated by TCRdb to the late 2010s). In terms of the full investigation: Among the Susac syndrome patients who were sequenced, clinically active disease was present in more than five and clinical remission was observed in fewer than ten. Susac syndrome patients were therapy-naive, on corticosteroids (some also receiving IVIg), or on IVIg alone at blood withdrawal. Repertoire sequencing was used to test whether CD8+ T cell activation and differentiation in Susac syndrome was antigen driven. The study compared CD8+ T cell repertoire clonality among eleven to twelve healthy donors, approximately 14 Susac syndrome patients and fewer than 19 multiple sclerosis patients. What the study reported, not specific to this receptor: In the total CD8+ and CD8+ TEMRA repertoires, more than 15 and five Susac-specific public clones, respectively, were identified. Susac syndrome CD8+ repertoires showed clonal expansion, highest in CD8+ TEMRA cells and greater in clinically active than remitting patients. The TCR sequencing and HLA analysis was acknowledged to have included a relatively small number of individuals.

The CDR3, cysteine through phenylalanine, is 14 amino acids long. Only the CDR3 region is kept as DNA, spanning 42 bases read in frame from base 1. RNA was extracted using the RNeasy kit, and about 0.45 to 1 ug of the RNA was reverse transcribed with random hexamers. The immunoSEQ multiplex PCR assay, covering 54 Vbeta and 13 Jbeta segments, was used to amplify TCR beta CDR3 regions. Bias from PCR amplification was corrected by using a synthetic template baseline for primer optimization and for computational correction. In the paper's pipeline: Only productive sequences were kept, with reads annotated to V, D and J genes according to IMGT and analyzed in immunoSEQ Analyzer. To calculate clonality, Shannon entropy was normalized by log2 of the number of productive unique sequences and then subtracted from one. Public and private clones were assessed among the 100 most prevalent clones of each patient and control. A clone was defined as Susac-specific if it was absent from the healthy and MS cohorts, from about a thousand published viral clones and from other ImmuneACCESS disease sequences. TCRdb reprocessing: public reads trimmed at Q25 with fastp, clones called with MiXCR, in-frame beta chains kept. Every CDR3 protein is listed once, alongside the most common genes and DNA of its rows. For this entry, the V and J calls and clone size follow TCRdb and not the study's own pipeline. For this sample the table gives roughly 89,000 distinct CDR3 sequences, of which about 96% were detected only once. The top ten hold roughly 0.68% of the sample.

Peripheral blood CD8+ and CD4+ T cells from healthy donors, Susac syndrome patients and multiple sclerosis patients were profiled using high-throughput TCR beta sequencing. Susac syndrome patients met recently defined diagnostic criteria for definite or probable disease. Bulk CD8+ and CD4+ T cells were purified by magnetic negative isolation, while CD8+ TEMRA cells were enriched using FACS. Blood was drawn into EDTA tubes, processed within 24 hours, and PBMCs were isolated by density gradient centrifugation. PBMCs destined for TCR sequencing were cryopreserved in liquid nitrogen and later thawed in a 37 °C water bath. The sorted or isolated CD4+, CD8+ and CD8+ TEMRA cells had a purity of 90% or higher.

The chain joins TRBV21-1 to TRBJ2-3; the table names TRBD1, a call not compared with the DNA. TRBV21-1 is noted as a pseudogene. The sequence was collected from a human donor with Susac syndrome. Sequencing input: CD8+ T cells from PBMCs. Here the CDR3 is given as CASSKAVRPRGQYF. The nucleotide sequence reads as follows: TGTGCCAGCAGCAAAGCTGTGAGGCCCCGGGGGCAGTATTTT.